This T cell receptor (beta chain) originates from a study of CD8 T cells in Susac syndrome. Overall study: At blood draw, Susac syndrome patients were therapy-naive, on corticosteroids, or on intravenous immunoglobulin alone.

When the RNA was reverse transcribed, random hexamers were used with an input of 0.5 to 1 ug. Via MiXCR, TCRdb re-called the immunoSEQ multiplex PCR reads, giving one row per CDR3 protein. This table has roughly 110,000 distinct CDR3 sequences, approximately 93% appearing once. V lost 2 bases to trimming and J lost 5 bases; unmatched junction nucleotides: 10. The CDR3 runs to 16 residues. CDR1 and CDR2 (germline): KGHDR, SFDVKD. The sample was CD8+ T cells from PBMCs. The sequence came from a human donor with Susac syndrome. The chain employs TRBV24-1 and TRBJ2-5, with 7 bases identical to TRBD1. In DNA form, the CDR3 reads TGTGCCACCAGTGATTCCCAAGGGGGCCCAAGGGAGACCCAGTACTTC. Amino acid sequence: CATSDSQGGPRETQYF.